Shown below are 23 T cell receptor beta chains from a single sample sequenced in a study of OX40 agonist ivuxolimab in advanced cancers. Clones were sequenced by immunoSEQ multiplex PCR, and TCRdb holds only the in-frame ones, with some missing. Of 25,000 to 35,000 clones in the sample, 70% to 80% were seen once. The specimen was CD4+ or CD8+ T cells sorted from blood, collected in a trial of the OX40 agonist ivuxolimab. The source is an adult with an advanced solid tumor such as melanoma, head and neck, liver or kidney cancer.

V gene TRBV6-5 combines with J gene TRBJ2-2; D unresolved. V gave up 9 bases and J gave up 6 bases, with 11 bases separating them. CDR1 and CDR2 from the germline V gene are MNHEY and SVGAGI. This CDR3 is 12 amino acids long. This CDR3 is CASSSYPGELFF. DNA of the CDR3: TGTGCCAGTTCCTCCTATCCCGGGGAGCTGTTTTTT.

The rearrangement links TRBV2 to TRBJ1-1; D is perhaps TRBD1 (5 bases). CDR1 is SNHLY and CDR2 is FYNNEI in the germline V gene. There are 14 residues in the CDR3. The V end was cut by 2 bases, the J end by 4 bases, with 11 bases between. The CDR3 sequence: CASSEQQESTEAFF. The CDR3 coding sequence is TGTGCCAGCAGTGAACAACAGGAGAGCACTGAAGCTTTCTTT.

This chain connects TRBV6-5 to TRBJ1-6, with D perhaps matching TRBD1 (5 bases). V gave up 6 bases and J gave up 9 bases, with 15 bases separating them. The CDR3 is made up of 14 amino acids. Looked up from germline, CDR1 is MNHEY and CDR2 is SVGAGI. CDR3 sequence: CASSAGGGASPLHF. DNA for the CDR3: TGTGCCAGCAGCGCGGGTGGGGGTGCTTCACCCCTCCACTTT.

The chain employs TRBV6-1 and TRBJ2-7, with D perhaps matching TRBD1 or TRBD2 (5 bases each). The CDR3 spans 11 residues. V shed 5 bases and J shed 6 bases, with 8 bases lying between them. Germline V lookup: CDR1 MNHNS, CDR2 SASEGT. The CDR3 nucleotides read TGTGCCAGCAGTAACGGGGCCGAGCAGTACTTC. Encoded protein: CASSNGAEQYF.

This chain joins TRBV7-8 and TRBJ2-3, with 8 bases lining up with TRBD2. The CDR3 is 16 residues long. The V segment lost 5 bases and the J segment 5 bases; nucleotides outside the gene matches: 12. CDR1 SGHVS and CDR2 FQNEAQ come from the germline V gene. The CDR3 reads CASSAYRAGARDTQYF. DNA for the CDR3: TGTGCCAGCAGCGCTTACCGAGCGGGGGCCAGAGATACGCAGTATTTT.

The gene calls are TRBV15 and TRBJ1-2; D ambiguous. Germline assignment: CDR1 LNHNV and CDR2 YYDKDF (reference sequence). This CDR3 has 13 amino acids. Trimming stripped 0 bases from V and 4 bases from J, with 6 bases between. The DNA for the CDR3 is TGTGCCACCAGCAGAGACCAGGCCTATGGCTACACCTTC. Translating gives CATSRDQAYGYTF. Together with reference TRBV15 and TRBJ1-2, the CDR3 gives the full variable domain: DAMVIQNPRYQVTQFGKPVTLSCSQTLNHNVMYWYQQKSSQAPKLLFHYYDKDFNNEADTPDNFQSRRPNTSFCFLDIRSPGLGDTAMYLCATSRDQAYGYTFGSGTRLTVV.

The CDR3 DNA follows: TGTGCCAGCAGCGAGGGGCGCGGGGTCTCCTATAATTCACCCCTCCACTTT. As protein: CASSEGRGVSYNSPLHF. The chain employs TRBV7-6 and TRBJ1-6, with a possible D match to TRBD1 (5 bases). The CDR3 totals 17 residues. Per germline, CDR1 SGHVS and CDR2 FNYEAQ. V lost 5 bases and J lost 0, with 14 bases in between.

The rearrangement joins TRBV30 to TRBJ1-2; D possibly corresponds to TRBD1 (5 bases). Trimming left V 5 bases short and J 4 bases short, with 17 bases between. CDR3 size: 14 residues. Germline CDR1 GTSNPN, CDR2 SVGIG (reference sequence). The CDR3 spells CAWLGTGRSYGYTF. CDR3 DNA sequence: TGTGCCTGGCTCGGGACCGGGCGCTCCTATGGCTACACCTTC.

Note on this clone: In the same sample, other DNA sequences code for this CDR3. J is TRBJ1-2 and V is TRBV5-6; D uncertain. Trimming removed 0 bases at V and 5 bases at J, with 11 bases between. Germline values: CDR1 SGHDT, CDR2 YYEEEE. The CDR3 consists of 14 residues. DNA of the CDR3: TGTGCCAGCAGCTTGGGACTTGGGAGTTATGGCTACACCTTC. It specifies CASSLGLGSYGYTF.

The V gene is TRBV7-2, the J gene TRBJ1-6; 7 nucleotides agree with TRBD1. The CDR3 runs to 14 residues. J was trimmed by 10 bases and V by 1 base; bases with no gene match: 4. The germline V gene has CDR1 SGHTA and CDR2 FQGNSA. CDR3 sequence reads: CASSLGQGGSPLHF. The CDR3 nucleotides read TGTGCCAGCAGCTTAGGACAGGGTGGGTCACCCCTCCACTTT. The complete variable domain, with remaining parts taken from reference TRBV7-2 and TRBJ1-6, reads GAGVSQSPSNKVTEKGKDVELRCDPISGHTALYWYRQSLGQGLEFLIYFQGNSAPDKSGLPSDRFSAERTGGSVSTLTIQRTQQEDSAVYLCASSLGQGGSPLHFGNGTRLTVT.

The chain recombines TRBV9 with TRBJ2-1; a possible D gene is TRBD2 (5 bases). The CDR3 extends over 16 amino acids. Trimming pared 4 bases from V and 0 bases from J, leaving 14 bases between. Germline loops: CDR1 SGDLS, CDR2 YYNGEE. For the CDR3, the DNA is TGTGCCAGCAGCTCTCGAGGGCTGAGCTCCTACAATGAGCAGTTCTTC. Residues: CASSSRGLSSYNEQFF.

This clone was seen once. The V and J genes are TRBV7-2 and TRBJ1-2; 11 bases agree with TRBD1. With V trimmed by 3 bases and J by 6 bases, 0 bases remained unmatched. Germline V gene lookup returns CDR1 SGHTA and CDR2 FQGNSA. The CDR3 loop spans 13 amino acids. CDR3 region: CASSLDRGHGYTF. The CDR3 coding sequence is TGTGCCAGCAGCTTGGACAGGGGGCATGGCTACACCTTC.

This clone was recorded a few times. CDR3 sequence: CASSGPIGWELFF. As DNA, the CDR3 is TGTGCCAGCAGTGGTCCTATCGGTTGGGAGCTGTTTTTT. The genes are TRBV6-1 and TRBJ2-2, with D unresolved. With 4 bases removed from V and 9 bases from J, the gap between germline ends came to 12 bases. The CDR3 length is 13 residues. The germline V gene encodes CDR1 MNHNS and CDR2 SASEGT.

This clone was found a few times. V gene TRBV10-2 combines with J gene TRBJ2-1, with 9 bases aligning to TRBD1. The V and J ends lost 4 bases and 3 bases, in that order; junction bases with no gene match: 4. The CDR3 is 15 amino acids. Germline CDR1 is WSHSY and CDR2 is SAAADI. CDR3 coding DNA: TGCGCCAGCAGTGGGGACAGGGAGATCTACAATGAGCAGTTCTTC. Translating it yields CASSGDREIYNEQFF.

The V gene is TRBV5-6, the J gene TRBJ1-6, with D possibly TRBD1 on 5 matching bases. The V end was cut by 0 bases, the J end by 8 bases, with 12 bases between. In germline, CDR1 is SGHDT, CDR2 YYEEEE. The CDR3 sequence is 15 residues long. The CDR3 spells CASSLAWGLDSPLHF. In DNA form, the CDR3 reads TGTGCCAGCAGCTTGGCTTGGGGACTTGATTCACCCCTCCACTTT.

The J gene is TRBJ2-2, the V gene TRBV12-5; 9 nucleotides align to TRBD1. The CDR3 spans 17 residues. Trimming took 2 bases from V and 4 from J; bases not matched to a gene: 8. The germline V gene has CDR1 LGHNT and CDR2 FRNRAP. CDR3 DNA sequence: TGTGCTAGTGGTTTGCCAACCGGGACAGGGTTCACCGGGGAGCTGTTTTTT. Encoded protein: CASGLPTGTGFTGELFF.

This chain connects TRBV4-3 to TRBJ1-6, with D possibly being TRBD1 (5 bases). The germline V gene encodes CDR1 LGHNA and CDR2 YSLEER. The CDR3 is made up of 16 amino acids. V lost 2 bases, J lost 2 bases, and 10 bases lay in between. CDR3 residues: CASSQSAGTYNSPLHF. The CDR3 DNA sequence: TGCGCCAGCAGCCAATCGGCAGGGACCTATAATTCACCCCTCCACTTT.

The chain recombines TRBV9 with TRBJ1-1; D possibly corresponds to TRBD1 (6 bases). Trimming shortened V by 4 bases and J by 8 bases, and 21 bases separated the two germline ends. CDR3 size: 15 residues. The germline CDR1 and CDR2 sequences are SGDLS and YYNGEE. The DNA for the CDR3 is TGTGCCAGCAGCCCATACAACAGGGAATCTGGGGAAGCTTTCTTT. This codes for CASSPYNRESGEAFF.

This chain connects TRBV19 to TRBJ2-3; TRBD2 aligns across 12 bases. Germline CDR1 is LNHDA and CDR2 is SQIVND (reference sequence). CDR3 length: 17 amino acids. V lost 4 bases to trimming and J lost 3 bases; unmatched junction nucleotides: 8. CDR3 protein: CASSTSASGGETDTQYF. The CDR3 DNA is TGTGCCAGTAGTACCTCCGCTAGCGGGGGGGAAACAGATACGCAGTATTTT.

V and J are TRBV21-1 and TRBJ2-2; the DNA was not compared with TRBD2, the D call given in the table. TRBV21-1 has pseudogene status. The CDR3 sequence is 19 residues long. The CDR3 nucleotides read TGTGCCAGCAGCACAGAAGGGACTAGCGGGGGTACGAACACCGGGGAGCTGTTTTTT. Translated, it gives CASSTEGTSGGTNTGELFF.

This clone was observed a few times. The genes are TRBV30 and TRBJ2-7, with TRBD1 identical over 11 bases. V dropped 1 base and J dropped 5; count of bases not matched to a gene: 4. CDR3 length equals 14 residues. Germline V gene data show CDR1 as GTSNPN and CDR2 as SVGIG (reference sequence). The CDR3 spells CAWSGGTGGNEQYF. The DNA of the CDR3 is TGTGCCTGGAGTGGAGGGACAGGGGGTAACGAGCAGTACTTC.

This sequence joins TRBV7-9 and TRBJ2-3, with TRBD2 as a possible D gene (6 bases). CDR1 is SEHNR and CDR2 is FQNEAQ in the germline V gene (reference sequence). The ends were cut back, 1 base at V and 4 bases at J, with 18 bases in the middle. The CDR3 is 17 residues long. The DNA of the CDR3 is TGTGCCAGCAGCTTAGGTCTGGAGGTTTGGAGGGCAGATACGCAGTATTTT. Amino acid sequence: CASSLGLEVWRADTQYF.

The rearrangement joins TRBV4-1 to TRBJ2-1; D might be TRBD1 (5 bases). Per the germline V gene, CDR1 is MGHRA and CDR2 is YSYEKL. There are 14 residues in the CDR3. Deletions cut 1 base from V and 10 bases from J, with 14 bases between. The CDR3 here is CASSQAAQGGEQFF. The CDR3 DNA reads TGCGCCAGCAGCCAAGCCGCTCAGGGTGGGGAGCAGTTCTTC.